This T cell receptor (beta chain) was identified in a study of T cell changes during pregnancy in multiple sclerosis. Between the trimmed V and J ends, which lost 4 bases and 2 bases, there was a span of 9 bases. This CDR3 region has 15 residues. Germline V lookup: CDR1 MNHEY, CDR2 SVGAGI. Libraries were prepared by immunoSEQ multiplex PCR; TCRdb keeps only in-frame clonotypes and omits some of them. The table records about 50,000 clones, approximately 93% of them present only once. The TCR originated in a female donor with multiple sclerosis, enrolled in a pregnancy study. This sequence joins TRBV6-5 and TRBJ2-6; D is perhaps TRBD2 (6 bases). Sequencing used CD4+ T cells from peripheral blood mononuclear cells, obtained in the third trimester of pregnancy. CDR3 DNA: TGTGCCAGCAGTTGGTCGGGGGCTGGGGCCAACGTCCTGACTTTC. This translates into CASSWSGAGANVLTF.